The 15 T cell receptor beta chains below come from one sample, sequenced in a study of T cell responses to AZD1222 COVID-19 vaccine. Generated by immunoSEQ multiplex PCR, the TCRdb table keeps only in-frame clones and is missing some. The sample carries roughly 100,000 clones, 86% recorded once. This sample comprised peripheral blood, obtained on day 0 of AZD1222 vaccination. The receptors were sampled from an adult in good health.

This clone was recorded only once. J is TRBJ1-6 and V is TRBV24-1; no firm D call. The CDR3 is 14 amino acids. Trimming stripped 3 bases from V and 7 bases from J, with 9 bases between. Germline assignment: CDR1 KGHDR and CDR2 SFDVKD. In DNA, the CDR3 is TGTGCCACCAGTGATCCGACGCCAAATTCACCCCTCCACTTT. This gives the protein CATSDPTPNSPLHF.

This chain connects TRBV29-1 to TRBJ2-3; 13 nucleotides match TRBD2. The CDR3 length is 20 residues. V was pared by 7 bases and J by 3 bases, with 22 bases of the junction left unmatched. Per the germline V gene, CDR1 is SQVTM and CDR2 is ANQGSEA. CDR3: CSALGLGTSGTTRGTDTQYF. CDR3 DNA: TGCAGCGCCCTAGGGCTGGGGACTAGCGGGACCACCAGAGGGACAGATACGCAGTATTTT.

The chain couples TRBV4-3 to TRBJ2-3, with a tentative D call TRBD2 (5 bases). CDR3 length: 16 amino acids. Germline CDR1 reads LGHNA; CDR2 reads YSLEER. V shed 0 bases and J shed 0 bases, with 10 bases lying between them. CDR3 loop: CASSQERRISTDTQYF. The CDR3 DNA sequence: TGCGCCAGCAGCCAAGAACGGAGGATCAGCACAGATACGCAGTATTTT.

The chain combines TRBV4-1 with TRBJ2-3; D is possibly TRBD2 (5 bases). V was pared by 0 bases and J by 0 bases, with 16 bases between. There are 18 residues in the CDR3. Germline CDR1 and CDR2: MGHRA and YSYEKL. CDR3 residues: CASSQEIPSGTSTDTQYF. Written as DNA, the CDR3 is TGCGCCAGCAGCCAAGAAATCCCCAGCGGTACTAGCACAGATACGCAGTATTTT.

This chain joins TRBV28 and TRBJ1-5; weak D call: TRBD1 (6 bases). Germline V gives CDR1 MDHEN, CDR2 SYDVKM. The CDR3 is 10 residues long. Trimming took 10 bases from V and 6 from J, leaving 7 bases between them. The CDR3 reads CATGVQPQHF. Written as DNA, the CDR3 is TGTGCCACAGGGGTTCAGCCCCAGCATTTT.

This clone was found once. The same CDR3 can be traced to other DNA sequences in this sample. V and J are TRBV6-1 and TRBJ1-2; D gene unclear. V was pared by 3 bases and J by 4 bases, with 6 bases between. The CDR3 length is 12 residues. Germline CDR1 is MNHNS and CDR2 is SASEGT. CDR3 region: CASSEGSYGYTF. The CDR3 DNA is TGTGCCAGCAGTGAGGGGAGCTATGGCTACACCTTC.

The J gene is TRBJ2-3, the V gene TRBV7-9; D is possibly TRBD1 or TRBD2 (6 bases each). The CDR3 is 15 amino acids. The V end lost 3 bases, the J end lost 0 bases, and 10 bases lay between the germline ends. Germline lookup yields CDR1 SEHNR and CDR2 FQNEAQ (reference sequence). Written as DNA, the CDR3 is TGTGCCAGCAGCTTGAGAGGGGGGAGCACAGATACGCAGTATTTT. Amino acid sequence: CASSLRGGSTDTQYF.

The chain uses TRBV28 and TRBJ2-3, with 12 bases aligning to TRBD2. This CDR3 has 13 amino acids. Germline V gene lookup returns CDR1 MDHEN and CDR2 SYDVKM. V dropped 11 bases and J dropped 0; count of bases not matched to a gene: 0. This chain's CDR3 is CAGTSGSTDTQYF. The CDR3 region has the DNA TGTGCCGGGACTAGCGGGAGCACAGATACGCAGTATTTT.

CDR3 nucleotides: TGTGCCAGCAGTCGACAGCGAGAAGACCAGCCCCAGCATTTT. Translating gives CASSRQREDQPQHF. The chain joins TRBV27 to TRBJ1-5, with a tentative D call TRBD1 (5 bases). The germline CDR1 and CDR2 sequences are MNHEY and SMNVEV (reference sequence). Deletions cut 5 bases from V and 7 bases from J, with 15 bases between. The CDR3 is 14 residues long.

The chain links TRBV19 to TRBJ1-1; D remains unclear. Trimming removed 3 bases from V and 1 base from J, with 15 bases in between. Germline CDR1 is LNHDA and CDR2 is SQIVND (reference sequence). This CDR3 spans 16 amino acids. The CDR3 bases are TGTGCCAGTAGTATGTTTTCTGTGGGCAGGAACACTGAAGCTTTCTTT. Translating gives CASSMFSVGRNTEAFF.

This clone came up once. V and J are TRBV28 and TRBJ2-7, with 8 bases that match TRBD2. The V segment lost 3 bases and the J segment 3 bases; nucleotides outside the gene matches: 7. The V gene's germline CDR1 is MDHEN and CDR2 SYDVKM. The CDR3 covers 15 residues. The CDR3 sequence is CASSFRLAGFYEQYF. CDR3 sequence (DNA): TGTGCCAGCAGTTTCCGGCTAGCGGGCTTCTACGAGCAGTACTTC. Full variable domain (missing parts from reference TRBV28 and TRBJ2-7): DVKVTQSSRYLVKRTGEKVFLECVQDMDHENMFWYRQDPGLGLRLIYFSYDVKMKEKGDIPEGYSVSREKKERFSLILESASTNQTSMYLCASSFRLAGFYEQYFGPGTRLTVT.

V usage is TRBV28 and J usage is TRBJ1-2; possibly TRBD1 for D (5 bases). V was pared by 3 bases and J by 8 bases, with 19 bases between. This CDR3 has 15 residues. Germline V CDR1 and CDR2: MDHEN, SYDVKM. The CDR3 DNA reads TGTGCCAGCAGTTTCCCCCCAGGGAAGGGATACGGCTACACCTTC. It codes for CASSFPPGKGYGYTF.

The chain carries TRBV9 and TRBJ2-2; tentatively, D is TRBD1 (6 bases). CDR3 length equals 14 residues. V lost 3 bases and J lost 5, with 11 bases in between. CDR1 is SGDLS and CDR2 is YYNGEE in the germline V gene. The CDR3 region is CASSATGTTGELFF. CDR3 DNA: TGTGCCAGCAGCGCGACCGGGACAACCGGGGAGCTGTTTTTT.

This chain uses TRBV4-1 with TRBJ2-7; 8 positions match TRBD2. The CDR3 sequence is 14 residues long. V lost 2 bases and J lost 3; bases outside the gene matches: 3. Germline values: CDR1 MGHRA, CDR2 YSYEKL. The CDR3 coding sequence is TGCGCCAGCAGCCAAACTAGCGGAGGCTACGAGCAGTACTTC. Its translation is CASSQTSGGYEQYF.

This chain joins TRBV6-6 and TRBJ1-5; D unresolved. With 6 bases removed from V and 1 base from J, the gap between germline ends came to 4 bases. CDR1 MNHNY and CDR2 SVGAGI come from the germline V gene (reference sequence). The CDR3 runs 12 residues. The CDR3 reads CASSLSNQPQHF. The CDR3, as DNA: TGTGCCAGCAGCCTGAGCAATCAGCCCCAGCATTTT.